These T cell receptor beta chains were read from a single sample in a study of T-cell memory formation after mild COVID-19. TCRdb ran MiXCR on the 5' RACE reads and lists one entry per CDR3 protein. The table lists about 350,000 distinct CDR3 sequences, roughly 20% of them singletons. The sequencing sample was made of PBMCs or a T cell subset sorted from them (not recorded which). Source of these receptors: a man younger than 30 who had mild COVID-19 (a few samples of this study predate the infection). Cell type and time point are not known. Both conserved end residues are part of each CDR3. Fields, in order: V gene, clone size, J gene, D gene, CDR3 protein, CDR3 DNA. The D gene is left open where the match is weak. Part of the rows lack a size; the others show once, few, many or a class for expanded clones.

TRBV12-3/TRBV12-4	few	TRBJ2-3	TRBD2	CASRTAAGAYTDTQYF	TGTGCCAGCAGGACCGCAGCGGGGGCCTACACAGATACGCAGTATTTT
TRBV6-5	once	TRBJ2-5	TRBD1	CASSPQRDRDTETQYF	TGTGCCAGCAGTCCGCAGAGAGACAGGGATACGGAGACCCAGTACTTC
TRBV4-1	NA	TRBJ2-1	NA	CASSQYGGEQFF	TGCGCCAGCAGCCAATACGGGGGTGAGCAGTTCTTC
TRBV14	NA	TRBJ2-1	TRBD1	CASSLDPWGQGRNEQFF	TGTGCCAGCAGCCTTGACCCGTGGGGACAGGGGAGGAATGAGCAGTTCTTC
TRBV9	few	TRBJ2-3	TRBD1	CASSVGWKGAIDTQYF	TGTGCCAGCAGCGTAGGATGGAAGGGGGCAATAGATACGCAGTATTTT
TRBV6-6	few	TRBJ2-7	NA	CASSYTPLGSSNEQYF	TGTGCCAGCAGTTACACCCCCCTCGGGAGCAGTAACGAGCAGTACTTC
TRBV23-1	few	TRBJ2-7	TRBD1	CASSQSPTGGSEQYF	TGCGCCAGCAGTCAATCGCCGACAGGGGGAAGCGAGCAGTACTTC
TRBV12-3/TRBV12-4	NA	TRBJ2-3	TRBD2	CASSFAGGGADTQYF	TGTGCCAGCAGTTTCGCGGGGGGCGGGGCAGATACGCAGTATTTT
TRBV5-1	NA	TRBJ1-3	NA	CASSLQGRENTIYF	TGCGCCAGCAGCTTGCAGGGGCGAGAAAACACCATATATTTT
TRBV6-5	few	TRBJ2-3	NA	CASSYSGTGIGTQYF	TGTGCCAGCAGTTACTCAGGGACGGGGATAGGTACGCAGTATTTT
TRBV11-1	once	TRBJ2-1	NA	CASSFPGRYEQFF	TGTGCCAGCAGCTTTCCTGGACGGTATGAGCAGTTCTTC
TRBV5-6	NA	TRBJ2-4	NA	CDSSLPGGTKNIQYF	TGTGACAGCAGCTTGCCCGGGGGAACCAAAAACATTCAGTACTTC
TRBV7-2	many	TRBJ2-3	NA	CASSLPILRTDTQYF	TGTGCCAGCAGCTTACCGATATTGCGCACAGATACGCAGTATTTT
TRBV7-6	few	TRBJ1-1	NA	CASSPGSRNTEAFF	TGTGCCAGCAGCCCGGGGTCGCGGAACACTGAAGCTTTCTTT
TRBV4-1	few	TRBJ2-5	TRBD1	CASSQTGGWGETQYF	TGCGCCAGCAGCCAAACAGGGGGTTGGGGGGAGACCCAGTACTTC
TRBV27	NA	TRBJ1-5	NA	CASSLLSGHSNQPQHF	TGTGCCAGCAGTTTATTGTCGGGGCACAGCAATCAGCCCCAGCATTTT
TRBV5-1	few	TRBJ2-3	TRBD1	CASSLGQGAADTQYF	TGCGCCAGCAGCTTGGGACAGGGGGCGGCGGATACGCAGTATTTT
TRBV5-1	NA	TRBJ2-5	NA	CASSLVWAETQYF	TGCGCCAGCAGCTTGGTTTGGGCAGAGACCCAGTACTTC
TRBV7-7	few	TRBJ2-5	TRBD1	CASSLWDSQETQYF	TGTGCTAGCAGCTTATGGGACAGCCAAGAGACCCAGTACTTC
TRBV6-2/TRBV6-3	many	TRBJ2-3	TRBD2	CASSSQRGAPDTQYF	TGTGCCAGCAGTTCACAGCGGGGGGCCCCAGATACGCAGTATTTT
TRBV5-5	NA	TRBJ1-2	NA	CASSLATSSSYGYTF	TGTGCCAGCAGCTTGGCGACCAGCTCCTCCTATGGCTACACCTTC
TRBV7-3	NA	TRBJ1-5	NA	CASSFGRGQPQHF	TGTGCCAGCAGCTTCGGCAGGGGTCAGCCCCAGCATTTT
TRBV19	NA	TRBJ2-5	TRBD2	CASSMGLAETQYF	TGTGCCAGTAGTATGGGACTAGCCGAGACCCAGTACTTC
TRBV7-7	NA	TRBJ2-3	TRBD2	CASSPSPDGGAGDTQYF	TGTGCTAGCAGCCCCAGCCCTGACGGGGGGGCGGGGGATACGCAGTATTTT
TRBV7-2	NA	TRBJ2-5	NA	CASSLSPGVETQYF	TGTGCCAGCAGCTTATCCCCGGGAGTAGAGACCCAGTACTTC
TRBV7-2	NA	TRBJ1-1	NA	CASSLGSYLLGKNTEAFF	TGTGCCAGCAGCTTAGGGTCCTACCTCCTTGGAAAGAACACTGAAGCTTTCTTT
TRBV7-2	NA	TRBJ2-5	NA	CASSLFEGETQYF	TGTGCCAGCAGCTTATTCGAAGGGGAGACCCAGTACTTC
TRBV7-2	NA	TRBJ2-1	NA	CASSSGLLGNEQFF	TGTGCCAGCAGCTCCGGACTGTTAGGCAATGAGCAGTTCTTC
TRBV24-1	NA	TRBJ1-1	NA	CATSEGGTEAFF	TGTGCCACCAGTGAGGGAGGCACTGAAGCTTTCTTT
TRBV5-4	NA	TRBJ2-1	NA	CASSIFRGSSYNEQFF	TGTGCCAGCAGCATATTCAGGGGTAGCTCCTACAATGAGCAGTTCTTC
TRBV3-1	few	TRBJ1-5	NA	CASSQSNQPQHF	TGTGCCAGCAGCCAATCCAATCAGCCCCAGCATTTT
TRBV19	few	TRBJ1-2	NA	CASTNHTYYGYTF	TGTGCCAGTACCAACCACACGTACTATGGCTACACCTTC
TRBV6-5	few	TRBJ1-1	NA	CASSTQTENTEAFF	TGTGCCAGCAGTACCCAGACAGAGAACACTGAAGCTTTCTTT